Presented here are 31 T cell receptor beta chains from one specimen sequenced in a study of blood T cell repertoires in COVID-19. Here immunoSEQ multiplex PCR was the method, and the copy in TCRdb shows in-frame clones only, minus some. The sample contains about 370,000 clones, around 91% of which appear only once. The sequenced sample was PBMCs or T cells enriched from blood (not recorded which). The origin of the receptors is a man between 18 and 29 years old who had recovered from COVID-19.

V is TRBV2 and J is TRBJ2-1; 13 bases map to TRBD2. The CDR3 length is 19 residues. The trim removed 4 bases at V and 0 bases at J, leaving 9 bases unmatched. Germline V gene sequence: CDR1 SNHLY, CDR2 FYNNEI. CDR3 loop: CASSGLAGGGVSSYNEQFF. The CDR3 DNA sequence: TGTGCCAGCAGTGGACTAGCGGGAGGCGGGGTTAGCTCCTACAATGAGCAGTTCTTC.

CDR3 protein: CATNSGSSYNEQFF. DNA for the CDR3: TGTGCCACTAATAGCGGGAGCTCCTACAATGAGCAGTTCTTC. The V gene is TRBV15, the J gene TRBJ2-1, with 9 bases aligning to TRBD2. J lost 0 bases, V lost 9 bases, and 3 bases had no gene match. This CDR3 comprises 14 residues. In germline, CDR1 is LNHNV, CDR2 YYDKDF (reference sequence).

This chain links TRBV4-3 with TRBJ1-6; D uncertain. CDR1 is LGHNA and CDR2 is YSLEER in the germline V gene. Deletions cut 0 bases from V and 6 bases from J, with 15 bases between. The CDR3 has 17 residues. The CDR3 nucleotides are TGCGCCAGCAGCCAAGAACGGTCGGGGTTGGGTAATTCACCCCTCCACTTT. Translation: CASSQERSGLGNSPLHF.

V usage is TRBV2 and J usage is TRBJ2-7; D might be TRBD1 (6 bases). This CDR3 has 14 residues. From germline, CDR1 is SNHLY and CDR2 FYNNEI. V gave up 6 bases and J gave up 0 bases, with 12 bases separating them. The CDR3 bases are TGTGCCAGCAGGAGACAGGAGATCTCCTACGAGCAGTACTTC. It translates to CASRRQEISYEQYF.

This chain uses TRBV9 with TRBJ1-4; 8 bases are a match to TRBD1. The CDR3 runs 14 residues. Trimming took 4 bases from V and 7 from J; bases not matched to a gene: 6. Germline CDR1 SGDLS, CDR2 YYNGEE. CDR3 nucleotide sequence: TGTGCCAGCAGCTTGCGGACAGGGAGTGAAAAACTGTTTTTT. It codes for CASSLRTGSEKLFF.

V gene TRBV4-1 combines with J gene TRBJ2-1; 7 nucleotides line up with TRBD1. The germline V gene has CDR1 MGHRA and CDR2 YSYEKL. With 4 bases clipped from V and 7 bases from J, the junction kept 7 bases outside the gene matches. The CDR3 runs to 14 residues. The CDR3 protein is CASSRTTGDNEQFF. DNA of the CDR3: TGCGCCAGCAGCCGTACCACAGGGGATAATGAGCAGTTCTTC.

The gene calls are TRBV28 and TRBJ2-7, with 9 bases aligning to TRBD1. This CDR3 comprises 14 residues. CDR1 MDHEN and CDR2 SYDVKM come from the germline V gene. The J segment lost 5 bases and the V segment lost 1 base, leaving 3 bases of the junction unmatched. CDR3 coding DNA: TGTGCCAGCAGTTTATACAGGGGGCTCGACGAGCAGTACTTC. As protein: CASSLYRGLDEQYF.

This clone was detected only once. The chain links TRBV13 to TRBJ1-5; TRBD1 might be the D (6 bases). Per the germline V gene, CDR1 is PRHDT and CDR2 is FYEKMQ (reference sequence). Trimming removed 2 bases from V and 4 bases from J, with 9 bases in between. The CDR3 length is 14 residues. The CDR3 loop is CASSLRGANQPQHF. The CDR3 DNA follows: TGTGCCAGCAGCTTACGGGGGGCGAATCAGCCCCAGCATTTT.

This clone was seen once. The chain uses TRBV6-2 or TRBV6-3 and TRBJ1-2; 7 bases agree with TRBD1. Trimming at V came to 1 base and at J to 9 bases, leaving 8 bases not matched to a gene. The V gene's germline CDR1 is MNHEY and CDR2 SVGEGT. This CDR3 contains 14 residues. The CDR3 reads CASSYFTGAGSYTF. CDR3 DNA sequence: TGTGCCAGCAGTTACTTTACAGGGGCCGGGAGCTACACCTTC.

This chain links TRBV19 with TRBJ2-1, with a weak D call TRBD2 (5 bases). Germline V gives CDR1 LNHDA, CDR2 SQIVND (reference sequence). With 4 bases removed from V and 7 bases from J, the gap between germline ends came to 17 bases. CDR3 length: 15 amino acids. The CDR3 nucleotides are TGTGCCAGTAGTACCCGACGGGGAACGTGGAATGAGCAGTTCTTC. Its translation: CASSTRRGTWNEQFF.

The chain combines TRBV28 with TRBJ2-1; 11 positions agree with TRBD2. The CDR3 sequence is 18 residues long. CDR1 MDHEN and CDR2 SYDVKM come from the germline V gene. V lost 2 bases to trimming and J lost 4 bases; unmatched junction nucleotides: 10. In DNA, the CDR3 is TGTGCCAGCAGTTTAGCTAGCGGGAGGTCTGGGTTTTACAATGAGCAGTTCTTC. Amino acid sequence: CASSLASGRSGFYNEQFF.

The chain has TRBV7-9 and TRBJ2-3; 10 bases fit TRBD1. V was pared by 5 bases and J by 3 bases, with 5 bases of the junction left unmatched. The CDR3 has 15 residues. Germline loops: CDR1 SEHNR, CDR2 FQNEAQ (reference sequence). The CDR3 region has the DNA TGTGCCAGCAGCCGGGGACAGGGGTCAACAGATACGCAGTATTTT. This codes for CASSRGQGSTDTQYF.

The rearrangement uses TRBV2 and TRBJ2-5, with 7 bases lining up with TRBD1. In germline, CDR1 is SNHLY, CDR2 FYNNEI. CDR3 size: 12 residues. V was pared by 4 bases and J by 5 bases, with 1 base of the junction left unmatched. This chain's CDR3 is CASSGTGETQYF. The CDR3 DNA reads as TGTGCCAGCAGTGGGACAGGCGAGACCCAGTACTTC. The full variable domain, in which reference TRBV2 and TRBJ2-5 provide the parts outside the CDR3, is EPEVTQTPSHQVTQMGQEVILRCVPISNHLYFYWYRQILGQKVEFLVSFYNNEISEKSEIFDDQFSVERPDGSNFTLKIRSTKLEDSAMYFCASSGTGETQYFGPGTRLLVL.

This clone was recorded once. In DNA, the CDR3 is TGTGCCAGTAGTCTGGGACAGGGGGCTAGGAGCACTGAAGCTTTCTTT. This encodes CASSLGQGARSTEAFF. The chain has TRBV19 and TRBJ1-1, with TRBD1 identical over 12 bases. The germline gives CDR1 LNHDA, CDR2 SQIVND (reference sequence). J gave up 4 bases and V 5 bases, and 8 bases lay outside the gene matches. The length of the CDR3 is 16 residues.

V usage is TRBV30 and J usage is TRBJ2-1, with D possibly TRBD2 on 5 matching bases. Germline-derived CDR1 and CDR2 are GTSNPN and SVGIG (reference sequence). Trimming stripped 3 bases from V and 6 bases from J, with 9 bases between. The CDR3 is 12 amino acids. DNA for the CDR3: TGTGCCTGGAGACCCCTAGCCAATGAGCAGTTCTTC. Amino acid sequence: CAWRPLANEQFF.

The CDR3 coding sequence is TGTGCCAGCAGCCAGACTTTTGAAAAACTGTTTTTT. Amino acids: CASSQTFEKLFF. This rearrangement joins TRBV3-1 (or the pseudogene TRBV3-2) to TRBJ1-4; unclear D gene. Between the trimmed V and J ends, which lost 3 bases and 7 bases, there was a span of 6 bases. Germline assignment: CDR1 LGHDT and CDR2 YNNKEL (reference sequence). This CDR3 region has 12 residues.

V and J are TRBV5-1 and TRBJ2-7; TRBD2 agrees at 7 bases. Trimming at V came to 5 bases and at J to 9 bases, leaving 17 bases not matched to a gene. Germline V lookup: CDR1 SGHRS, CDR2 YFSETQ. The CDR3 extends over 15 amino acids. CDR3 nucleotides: TGCGCCAGCAGGGCGGTAAACAAAGGGGCTAGCGGGCAGTACTTC. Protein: CASRAVNKGASGQYF.

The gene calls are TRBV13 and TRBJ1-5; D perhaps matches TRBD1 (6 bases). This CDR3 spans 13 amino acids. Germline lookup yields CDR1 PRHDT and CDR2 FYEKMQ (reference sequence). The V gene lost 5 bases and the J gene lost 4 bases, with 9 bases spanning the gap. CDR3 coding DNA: TGTGCCAGCAGCAAAAGGGGGAATCAGCCCCAGCATTTT. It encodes CASSKRGNQPQHF.

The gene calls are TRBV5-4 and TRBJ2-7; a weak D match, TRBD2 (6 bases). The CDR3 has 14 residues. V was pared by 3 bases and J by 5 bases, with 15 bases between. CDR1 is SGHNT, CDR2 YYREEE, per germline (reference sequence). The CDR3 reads CASSSASDWNEQYF. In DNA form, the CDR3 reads TGTGCCAGCAGCTCGGCTAGCGATTGGAACGAGCAGTACTTC.

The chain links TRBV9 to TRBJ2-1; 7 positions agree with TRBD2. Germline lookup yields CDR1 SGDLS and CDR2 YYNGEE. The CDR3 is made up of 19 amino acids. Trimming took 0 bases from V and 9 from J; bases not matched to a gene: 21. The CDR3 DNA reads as TGTGCCAGCAGCGTAGACCACCTAAAAAGGAGCGGGAAAGATGGTGAGCAGTTCTTC. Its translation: CASSVDHLKRSGKDGEQFF.

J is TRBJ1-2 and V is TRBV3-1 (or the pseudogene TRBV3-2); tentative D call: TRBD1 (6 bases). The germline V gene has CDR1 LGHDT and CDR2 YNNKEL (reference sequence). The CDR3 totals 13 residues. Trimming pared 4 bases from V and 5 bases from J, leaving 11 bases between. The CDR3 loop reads CASSPGQRYGYTF. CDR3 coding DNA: TGTGCCAGCAGCCCCGGACAGCGGTATGGCTACACCTTC.

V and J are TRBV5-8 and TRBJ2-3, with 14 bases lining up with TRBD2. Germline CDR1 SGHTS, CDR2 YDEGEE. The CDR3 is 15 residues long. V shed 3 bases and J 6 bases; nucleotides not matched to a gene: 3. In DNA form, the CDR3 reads TGTGCCAGCAGCTACCGGACTAGCGGGGGGGATACGCAGTATTTT. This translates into CASSYRTSGGDTQYF.

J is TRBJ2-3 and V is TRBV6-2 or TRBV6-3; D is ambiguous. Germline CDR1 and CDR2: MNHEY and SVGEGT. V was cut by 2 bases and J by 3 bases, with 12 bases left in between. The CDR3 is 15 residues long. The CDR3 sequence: CASSYMVTGTDTQYF. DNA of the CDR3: TGTGCCAGCAGTTACATGGTCACCGGGACAGATACGCAGTATTTT.

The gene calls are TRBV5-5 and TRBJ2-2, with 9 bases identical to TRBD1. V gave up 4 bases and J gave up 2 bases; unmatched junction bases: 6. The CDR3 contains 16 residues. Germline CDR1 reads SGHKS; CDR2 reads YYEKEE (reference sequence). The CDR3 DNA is TGTGCCAGCAGCGTAGACAGGGGGTACAACACCGGGGAGCTGTTTTTT. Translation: CASSVDRGYNTGELFF.

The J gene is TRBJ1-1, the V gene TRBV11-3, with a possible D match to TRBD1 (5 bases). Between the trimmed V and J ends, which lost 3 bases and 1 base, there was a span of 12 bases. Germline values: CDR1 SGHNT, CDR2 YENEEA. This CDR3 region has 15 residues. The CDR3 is CASSLGQSGNTEAFF. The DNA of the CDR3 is TGTGCCAGCAGCTTGGGGCAATCCGGGAACACTGAAGCTTTCTTT.

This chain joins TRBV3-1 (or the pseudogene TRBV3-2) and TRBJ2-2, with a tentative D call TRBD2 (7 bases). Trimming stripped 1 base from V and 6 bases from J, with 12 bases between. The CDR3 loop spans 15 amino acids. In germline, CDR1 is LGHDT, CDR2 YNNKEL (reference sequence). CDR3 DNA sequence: TGTGCCAGCAGCCAAGCGAGGGGGGGGCCCGGGGAGCTGTTTTTT. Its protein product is CASSQARGGPGELFF.

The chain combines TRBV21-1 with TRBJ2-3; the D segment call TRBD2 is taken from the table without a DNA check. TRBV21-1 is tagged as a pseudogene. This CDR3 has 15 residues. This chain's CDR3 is CASSAWERELDTQYF. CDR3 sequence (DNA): TGTGCCAGCAGCGCCTGGGAGCGGGAGCTAGATACGCAGTATTTT.

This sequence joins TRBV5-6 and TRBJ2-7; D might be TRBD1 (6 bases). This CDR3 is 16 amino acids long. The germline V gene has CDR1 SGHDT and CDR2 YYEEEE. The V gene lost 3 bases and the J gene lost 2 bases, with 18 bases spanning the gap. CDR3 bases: TGTGCCAGCAGCTCCTGGGTGGCAGGGGAGACCTACGAGCAGTACTTC. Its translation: CASSSWVAGETYEQYF.

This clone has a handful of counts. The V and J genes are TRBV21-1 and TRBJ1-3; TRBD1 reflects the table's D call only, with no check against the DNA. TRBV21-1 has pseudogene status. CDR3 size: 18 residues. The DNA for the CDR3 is TGTGCCAGCAATGGCTTACCCATTTTAATCTCCTCTGGAAACACCATATATTTT. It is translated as CASNGLPILISSGNTIYF.

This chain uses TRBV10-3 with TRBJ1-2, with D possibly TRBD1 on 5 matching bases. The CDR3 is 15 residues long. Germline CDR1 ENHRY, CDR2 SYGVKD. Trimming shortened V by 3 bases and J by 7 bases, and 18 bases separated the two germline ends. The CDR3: CAISDFRGPTAGYTF. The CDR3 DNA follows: TGTGCCATCAGTGACTTTAGGGGCCCAACGGCTGGCTACACCTTC.

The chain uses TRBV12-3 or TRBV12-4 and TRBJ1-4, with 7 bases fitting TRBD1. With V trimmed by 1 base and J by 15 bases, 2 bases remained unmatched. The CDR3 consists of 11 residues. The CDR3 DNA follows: TGTGCCAGCAGTTTAGGACAGGGAGTGTTTTTT. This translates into CASSLGQGVFF.